Reported below is one T cell receptor (beta chain). Its antigen is still unknown. Germline CDR1 is SGHDT and CDR2 is YYEEEE. CDR3 length: 17 amino acids. Unmatched junction bases numbered 6, after V lost 2 bases and J lost 0 bases. Sequencing used immunoSEQ multiplex PCR; TCRdb keeps in-frame clones, though not all of them. Of 78,000 or so clones listed, approximately 88% are singletons. The record originates from a study of T cell responses to AZD1222 COVID-19 vaccine. Broader study findings: Receipt of two AZD1222 doses was followed by a rise in Spike-specific TCR breadth and depth.

The sequence was collected from an adult in good health. The chain uses TRBV5-6 and TRBJ1-2, with 11 nucleotides matching TRBD1. The sequencing here drew on peripheral blood, taken on day 0 of AZD1222 vaccination. CDR3 sequence: CASSFGTGGKANYGYTF. The DNA of the CDR3 is TGTGCCAGCAGCTTCGGGACAGGGGGTAAAGCTAACTATGGCTACACCTTC.